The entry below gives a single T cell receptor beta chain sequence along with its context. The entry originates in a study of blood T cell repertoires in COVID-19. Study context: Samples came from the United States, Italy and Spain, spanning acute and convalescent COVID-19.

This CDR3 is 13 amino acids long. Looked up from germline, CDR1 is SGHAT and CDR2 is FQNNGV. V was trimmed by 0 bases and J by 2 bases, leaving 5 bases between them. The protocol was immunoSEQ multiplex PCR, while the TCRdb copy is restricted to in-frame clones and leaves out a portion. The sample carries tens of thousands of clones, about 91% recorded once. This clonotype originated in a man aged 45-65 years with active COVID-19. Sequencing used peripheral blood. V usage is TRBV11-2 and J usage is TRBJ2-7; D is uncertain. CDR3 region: CASSLEGPYEQYF. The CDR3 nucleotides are TGTGCCAGCAGCTTAGAGGGCCCCTACGAGCAGTACTTC. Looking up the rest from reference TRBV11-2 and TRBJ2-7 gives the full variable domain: EAGVAQSPRYKIIEKRQSVAFWCNPISGHATLYWYQQILGQGPKLLIQFQNNGVVDDSQLPKDRFSAERLKGVDSTLKIQPAKLEDSAVYLCASSLEGPYEQYFGPGTRLTVT.